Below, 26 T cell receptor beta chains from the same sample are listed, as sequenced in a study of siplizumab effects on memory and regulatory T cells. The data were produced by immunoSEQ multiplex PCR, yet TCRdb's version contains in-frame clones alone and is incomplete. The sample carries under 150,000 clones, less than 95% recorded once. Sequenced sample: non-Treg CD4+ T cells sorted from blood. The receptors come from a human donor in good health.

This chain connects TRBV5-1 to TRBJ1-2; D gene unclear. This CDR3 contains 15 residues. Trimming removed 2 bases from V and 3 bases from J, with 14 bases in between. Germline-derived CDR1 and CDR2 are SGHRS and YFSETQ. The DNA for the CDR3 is TGCGCCAGCAGCTTTACCAGGAGATCGGACTATGGCTACACCTTC. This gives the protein CASSFTRRSDYGYTF.

This chain's CDR3 is CASSVDTFYGYTF. DNA for the CDR3: TGCGCCAGCAGTGTTGACACCTTCTATGGCTACACCTTC. The J gene is TRBJ1-2, the V gene TRBV5-1; no firm D call. The V and J ends lost 5 bases and 4 bases respectively, with 12 bases between them. CDR3 length: 13 residues. CDR1 and CDR2 from the germline V gene are SGHRS and YFSETQ.

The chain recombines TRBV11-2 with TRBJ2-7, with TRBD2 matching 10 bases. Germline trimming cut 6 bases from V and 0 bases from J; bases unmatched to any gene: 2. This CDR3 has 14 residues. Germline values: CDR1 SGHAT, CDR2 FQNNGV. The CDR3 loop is CASRRTSGSYEQYF. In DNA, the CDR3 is TGTGCCAGCAGGAGGACTAGCGGCTCCTACGAGCAGTACTTC.

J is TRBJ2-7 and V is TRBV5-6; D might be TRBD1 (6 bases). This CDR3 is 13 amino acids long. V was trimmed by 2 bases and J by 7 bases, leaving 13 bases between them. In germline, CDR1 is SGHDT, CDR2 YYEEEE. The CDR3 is CASSFWSRGEQYF. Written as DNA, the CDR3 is TGTGCCAGCAGCTTCTGGTCTAGGGGGGAGCAGTACTTC.

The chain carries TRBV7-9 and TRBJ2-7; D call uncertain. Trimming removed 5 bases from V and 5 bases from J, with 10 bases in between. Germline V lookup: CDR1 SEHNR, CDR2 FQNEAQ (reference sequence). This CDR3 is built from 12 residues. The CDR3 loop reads CASSLTSDEQYF. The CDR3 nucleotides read TGTGCCAGCAGCCTTACATCTGACGAGCAGTACTTC.

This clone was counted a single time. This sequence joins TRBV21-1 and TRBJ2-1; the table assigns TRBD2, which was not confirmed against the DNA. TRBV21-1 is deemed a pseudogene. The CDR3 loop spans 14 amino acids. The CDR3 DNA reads TGTGCCAGCAGCAGGCGGGAAGGAAACAATGAGCAGTTCTTC. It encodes CASSRREGNNEQFF.

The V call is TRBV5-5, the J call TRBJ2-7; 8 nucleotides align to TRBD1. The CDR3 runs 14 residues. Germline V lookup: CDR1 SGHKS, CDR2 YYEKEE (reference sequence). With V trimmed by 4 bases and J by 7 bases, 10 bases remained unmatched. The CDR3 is CASSVTGASWEQYF. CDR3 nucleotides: TGTGCCAGCAGCGTGACAGGGGCATCCTGGGAGCAGTACTTC.

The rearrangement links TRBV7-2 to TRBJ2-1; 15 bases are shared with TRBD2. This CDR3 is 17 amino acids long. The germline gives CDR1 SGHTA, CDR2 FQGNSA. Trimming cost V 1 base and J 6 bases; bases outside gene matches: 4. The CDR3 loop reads CASSLGGLAGGFNEQFF. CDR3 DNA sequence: TGTGCCAGCAGCTTAGGGGGACTAGCGGGAGGATTCAATGAGCAGTTCTTC.

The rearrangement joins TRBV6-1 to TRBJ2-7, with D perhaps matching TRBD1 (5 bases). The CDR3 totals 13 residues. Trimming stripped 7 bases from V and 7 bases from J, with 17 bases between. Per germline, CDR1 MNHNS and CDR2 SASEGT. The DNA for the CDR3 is TGTGCCAGCACCCACCAGGGTTTGCGAGAGCAGTACTTC. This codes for CASTHQGLREQYF.

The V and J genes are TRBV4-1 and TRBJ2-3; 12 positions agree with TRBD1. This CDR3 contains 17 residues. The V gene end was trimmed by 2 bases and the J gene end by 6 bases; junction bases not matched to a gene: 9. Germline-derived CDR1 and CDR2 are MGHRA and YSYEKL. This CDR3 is CASSQYPGTGGWDTQYF. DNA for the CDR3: TGCGCCAGCAGCCAATACCCCGGGACAGGGGGCTGGGATACGCAGTATTTT.

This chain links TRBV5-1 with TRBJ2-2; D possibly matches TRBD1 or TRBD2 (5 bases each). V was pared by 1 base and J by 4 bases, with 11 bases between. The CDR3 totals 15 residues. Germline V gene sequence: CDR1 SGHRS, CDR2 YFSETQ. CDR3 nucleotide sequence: TGCGCCAGCAGCTTGCTCTCAGGGACCACCGGGGAGCTGTTTTTT. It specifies CASSLLSGTTGELFF.

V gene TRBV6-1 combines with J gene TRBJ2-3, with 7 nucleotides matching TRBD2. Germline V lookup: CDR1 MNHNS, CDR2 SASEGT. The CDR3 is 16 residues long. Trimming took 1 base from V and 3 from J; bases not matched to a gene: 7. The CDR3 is CASSEERGGRTDTQYF. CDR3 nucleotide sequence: TGTGCCAGCAGTGAAGAGCGGGGAGGGCGGACAGATACGCAGTATTTT.

In nucleotides, the CDR3 is TGTGCCAGCAGGGTGGGCAGGGTATCCCGCGAAGCTTTCTTT. Translating gives CASRVGRVSREAFF. This sequence joins TRBV2 and TRBJ1-1; D possibly corresponds to TRBD1 (5 bases). The germline gives CDR1 SNHLY, CDR2 FYNNEI. V lost 6 bases and J 8 bases, leaving 19 bases between the germline ends. CDR3 length: 14 residues.

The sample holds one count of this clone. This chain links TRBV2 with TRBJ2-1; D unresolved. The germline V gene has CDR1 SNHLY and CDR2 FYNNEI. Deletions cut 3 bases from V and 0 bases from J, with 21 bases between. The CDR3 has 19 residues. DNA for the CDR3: TGTGCCAGCAGTGAGCCGGGCCTGAGGTACCTCAGCTCCTACAATGAGCAGTTCTTC. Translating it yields CASSEPGLRYLSSYNEQFF.

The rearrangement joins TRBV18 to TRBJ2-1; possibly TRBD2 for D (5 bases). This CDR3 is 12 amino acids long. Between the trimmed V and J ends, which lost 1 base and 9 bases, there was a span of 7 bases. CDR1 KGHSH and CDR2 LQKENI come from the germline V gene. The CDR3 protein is CASSPLSGEQFF. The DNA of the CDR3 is TGTGCCAGCTCACCACTCAGCGGTGAGCAGTTCTTC.

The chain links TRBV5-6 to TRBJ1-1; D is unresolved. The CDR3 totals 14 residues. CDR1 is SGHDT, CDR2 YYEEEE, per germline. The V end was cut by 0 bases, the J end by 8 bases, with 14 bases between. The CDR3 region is CASSLAGHVGEAFF. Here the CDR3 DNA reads TGTGCCAGCAGCTTGGCGGGTCATGTAGGGGAAGCTTTCTTT.

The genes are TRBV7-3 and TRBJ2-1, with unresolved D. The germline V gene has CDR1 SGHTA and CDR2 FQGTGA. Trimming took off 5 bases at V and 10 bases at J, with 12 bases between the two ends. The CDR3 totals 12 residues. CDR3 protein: CASSRILGEQFF. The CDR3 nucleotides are TGTGCCAGCAGCAGAATCCTCGGGGAGCAGTTCTTC.

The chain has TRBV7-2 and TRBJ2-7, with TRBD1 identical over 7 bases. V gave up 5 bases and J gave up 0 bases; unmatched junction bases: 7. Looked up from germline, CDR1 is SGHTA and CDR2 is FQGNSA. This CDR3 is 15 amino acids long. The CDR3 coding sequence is TGTGCCAGCAGCCCAGGGGGACAGAGCTCCTACGAGCAGTACTTC. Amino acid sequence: CASSPGGQSSYEQYF.

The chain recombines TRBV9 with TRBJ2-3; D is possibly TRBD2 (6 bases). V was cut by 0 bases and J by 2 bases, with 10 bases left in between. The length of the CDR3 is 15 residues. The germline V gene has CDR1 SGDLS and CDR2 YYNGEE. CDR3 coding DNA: TGTGCCAGCAGCGTAGGAGCGGACTACACAGATACGCAGTATTTT. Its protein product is CASSVGADYTDTQYF. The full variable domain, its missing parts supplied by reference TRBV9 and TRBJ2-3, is DSGVTQTPKHLITATGQRVTLRCSPRSGDLSVYWYQQSLDQGLQFLIQYYNGEERAKGNILERFSAQQFPDLHSELNLSSLELGDSALYFCASSVGADYTDTQYFGPGTRLTVL.

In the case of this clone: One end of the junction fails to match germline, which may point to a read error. CDR3 nucleotide sequence: TGTGCCCCCAGGGCTAGCGGGGCGGACAATGAGCAGTTCTTC. Its protein is CAPRASGADNEQFF. The chain joins TRBV15 to TRBJ2-1, with 9 bases lining up with TRBD2. CDR3 length: 14 residues. The V gene's germline CDR1 is LNHNV and CDR2 YYDKDF (reference sequence).

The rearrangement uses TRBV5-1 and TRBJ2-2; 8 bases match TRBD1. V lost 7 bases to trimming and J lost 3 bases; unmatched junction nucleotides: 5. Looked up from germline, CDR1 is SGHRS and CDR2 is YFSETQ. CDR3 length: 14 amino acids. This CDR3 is CASQTGEDTGELFF. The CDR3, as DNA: TGCGCCAGCCAGACAGGGGAAGACACCGGGGAGCTGTTTTTT.

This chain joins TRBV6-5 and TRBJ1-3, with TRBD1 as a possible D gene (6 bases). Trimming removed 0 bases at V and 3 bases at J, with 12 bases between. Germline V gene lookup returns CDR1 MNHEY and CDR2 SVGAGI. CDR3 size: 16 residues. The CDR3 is CASSYSTRGNGNTIYF. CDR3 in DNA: TGTGCCAGCAGTTACTCGACCAGGGGAAATGGAAACACCATATATTTT.

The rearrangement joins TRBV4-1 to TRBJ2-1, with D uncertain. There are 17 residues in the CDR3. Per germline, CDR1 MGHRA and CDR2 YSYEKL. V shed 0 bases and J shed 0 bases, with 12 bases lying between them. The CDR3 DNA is TGCGCCAGCAGCCAAGAAACAAGCGCCAGCTCCTACAATGAGCAGTTCTTC. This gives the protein CASSQETSASSYNEQFF.

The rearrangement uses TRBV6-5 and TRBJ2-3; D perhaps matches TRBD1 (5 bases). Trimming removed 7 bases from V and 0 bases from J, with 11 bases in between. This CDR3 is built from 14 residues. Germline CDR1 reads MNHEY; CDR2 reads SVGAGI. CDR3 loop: CASTQGSSTDTQYF. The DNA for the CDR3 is TGTGCCAGCACTCAGGGTTCCAGCACAGATACGCAGTATTTT.

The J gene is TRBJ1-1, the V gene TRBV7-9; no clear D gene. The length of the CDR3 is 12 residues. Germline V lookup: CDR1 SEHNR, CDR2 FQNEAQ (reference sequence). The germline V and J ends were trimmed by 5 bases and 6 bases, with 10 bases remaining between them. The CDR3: CASSPGIAEAFF. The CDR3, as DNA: TGTGCCAGCAGCCCCGGTATTGCTGAAGCTTTCTTT.

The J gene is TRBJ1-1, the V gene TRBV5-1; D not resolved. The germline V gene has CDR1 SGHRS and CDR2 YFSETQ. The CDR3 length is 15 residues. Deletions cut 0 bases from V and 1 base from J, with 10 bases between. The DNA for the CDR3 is TGCGCCAGCAGCTTGGCCGGTATCGGGAACACTGAAGCTTTCTTT. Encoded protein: CASSLAGIGNTEAFF.